The 7 T cell receptor beta chains in this list originate from one sample, sequenced in a study of blood T cell repertoires in COVID-19. Method: immunoSEQ multiplex PCR; TCRdb's copy keeps in-frame clones and lacks some. The repertoire holds roughly 80,000 clones, with about four fifths as singletons. Sequencing was done on a sample of peripheral blood. The origin of the receptors is a woman aged 55 to 70 with acute or convalescent COVID-19.

The gene calls are TRBV10-3 and TRBJ1-2, with D perhaps matching TRBD1 (5 bases). Trimming took 6 bases from V and 4 from J, leaving 15 bases between them. Germline V lookup: CDR1 ENHRY, CDR2 SYGVKD. This CDR3 has 14 residues. Here the CDR3 reads CAIRDQGLGYGYTF. The CDR3 DNA reads as TGTGCCATCAGGGACCAGGGACTGGGCTATGGCTACACCTTC.

The chain joins TRBV18 to TRBJ2-3; a possible D gene is TRBD1 (6 bases). This CDR3 spans 12 amino acids. Trimming removed 3 bases from V and 10 bases from J, with 11 bases in between. The germline V gene encodes CDR1 KGHSH and CDR2 LQKENI. CDR3 sequence reads: CASSPTGPAQYF. CDR3 sequence (DNA): TGTGCCAGCTCACCTACAGGGCCGGCGCAGTATTTT.

This clone showed up just once. The V and J genes are TRBV10-1 and TRBJ1-1; no firm D call. Trimming cost V 4 bases and J 0 bases, with 12 bases left between them. The V gene's germline CDR1 is WNHNN and CDR2 SYGVQD (reference sequence). This CDR3 is built from 15 residues. As DNA, the CDR3 is TGCGCCAGCAGTGTTTCGGGGTACATGAACACTGAAGCTTTCTTT. Its translation: CASSVSGYMNTEAFF.

This chain joins TRBV30 and TRBJ2-7, with D possibly matching TRBD2 (6 bases). Germline V gene lookup returns CDR1 GTSNPN and CDR2 SVGIG (reference sequence). The CDR3 consists of 13 residues. V lost 0 bases and J lost 7, with 13 bases in between. In nucleotides, the CDR3 is TGTGCCTGGAGTGTCTGGCTAGCGAGGGAGCAGTACTTC. Encoded protein: CAWSVWLAREQYF.

The chain joins TRBV4-1 to TRBJ1-2; the D gene is possibly TRBD1 (6 bases). The CDR3 is 15 residues long. V dropped 0 bases and J dropped 4 bases, with 12 bases sitting between them. In germline, CDR1 is MGHRA, CDR2 YSYEKL. The CDR3 here is CASSQDSGQPYGYTF. CDR3 bases: TGCGCCAGCAGCCAAGATAGTGGACAGCCCTATGGCTACACCTTC.

The chain combines TRBV15 with TRBJ1-3; D unclear. V lost 1 base and J lost 2, with 6 bases in between. From germline, CDR1 is LNHNV and CDR2 YYDKDF (reference sequence). The CDR3 extends over 14 amino acids. The CDR3 region has the DNA TGTGCCACCAGCAGAGGCGGTGCTGGAAACACCATATATTTT. Translated, it gives CATSRGGAGNTIYF. Full variable domain (rest looked up from reference TRBV15 and TRBJ1-3): DAMVIQNPRYQVTQFGKPVTLSCSQTLNHNVMYWYQQKSSQAPKLLFHYYDKDFNNEADTPDNFQSRRPNTSFCFLDIRSPGLGDTAMYLCATSRGGAGNTIYFGEGSWLTVV.

The rearrangement joins TRBV19 to TRBJ1-5; D may be TRBD1 (5 bases). Germline CDR1 LNHDA, CDR2 SQIVND (reference sequence). The CDR3 has 15 amino acids. V was cut by 5 bases and J by 3 bases, with 14 bases left in between. CDR3 DNA: TGTGCCAGTAGTGTGGGGGGAGGGATCAATCAGCCCCAGCATTTT. This codes for CASSVGGGINQPQHF.